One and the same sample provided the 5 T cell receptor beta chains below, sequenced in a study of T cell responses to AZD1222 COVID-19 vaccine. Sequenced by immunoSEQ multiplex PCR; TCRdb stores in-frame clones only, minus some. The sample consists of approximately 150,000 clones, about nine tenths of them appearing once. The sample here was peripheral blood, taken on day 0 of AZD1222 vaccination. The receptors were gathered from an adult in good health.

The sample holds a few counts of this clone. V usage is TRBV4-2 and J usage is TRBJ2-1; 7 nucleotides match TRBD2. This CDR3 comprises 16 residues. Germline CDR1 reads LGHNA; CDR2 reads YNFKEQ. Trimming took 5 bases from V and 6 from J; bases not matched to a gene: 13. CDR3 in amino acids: CASSMSAGSSGNEQFF. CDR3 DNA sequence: TGTGCCAGCAGCATGTCAGCGGGGTCCTCCGGCAATGAGCAGTTCTTC.

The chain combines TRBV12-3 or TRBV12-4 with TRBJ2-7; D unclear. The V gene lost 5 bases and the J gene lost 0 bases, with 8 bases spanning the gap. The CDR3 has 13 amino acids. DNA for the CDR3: TGTGCCAGCAGTCGGGCAGCCTCCTACGAGCAGTACTTC. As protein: CASSRAASYEQYF.

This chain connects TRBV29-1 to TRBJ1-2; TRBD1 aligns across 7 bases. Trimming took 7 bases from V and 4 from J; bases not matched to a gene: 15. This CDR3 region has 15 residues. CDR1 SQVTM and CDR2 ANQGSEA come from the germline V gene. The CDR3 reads CSAGGRGRWSYGYTF. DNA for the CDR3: TGCAGCGCTGGGGGAAGGGGGCGGTGGTCCTATGGCTACACCTTC. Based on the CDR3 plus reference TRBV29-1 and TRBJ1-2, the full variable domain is SAVISQKPSRDICQRGTSLTIQCQVDSQVTMMFWYRQQPGQSLTLIATANQGSEATYESGFVIDKFPISRPNLTFSTLTVSNMSPEDSSIYLCSAGGRGRWSYGYTFGSGTRLTVV.

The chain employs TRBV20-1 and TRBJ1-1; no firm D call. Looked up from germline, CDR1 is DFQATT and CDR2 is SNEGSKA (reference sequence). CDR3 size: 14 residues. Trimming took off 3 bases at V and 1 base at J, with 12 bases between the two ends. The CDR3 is CSASQRLPNTEAFF. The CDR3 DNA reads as TGCAGTGCTAGTCAGAGGTTACCGAACACTGAAGCTTTCTTT.

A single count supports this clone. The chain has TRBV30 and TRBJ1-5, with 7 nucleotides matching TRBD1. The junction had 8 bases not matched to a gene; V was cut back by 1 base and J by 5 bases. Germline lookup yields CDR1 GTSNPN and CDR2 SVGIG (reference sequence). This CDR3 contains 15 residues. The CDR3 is CAWSAPGRGYQPQHF. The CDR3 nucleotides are TGTGCCTGGAGTGCCCCGGGCAGGGGGTATCAGCCCCAGCATTTT.